Relative to its sample, the clone carrying this T cell receptor (beta chain) is medium-sized. Its antigen remains unidentified. Time point noted: sample taken at primary tumor resection. Patients with untreated early-stage non-small cell lung cancer, numbering more than 55, were the donors. The authors sequenced whole RNA from tumor, nontumor lung or frozen PBMC without sorting. The presence of a unique molecular identifier marked each TCR cDNA molecule. TCRdb itself ran the 5' RACE reads through MiXCR, one entry per CDR3 protein. The sample contains 950 to 1,500 distinct CDR3 sequences, 9% to 13% of which appear only once. The V end was cut by 6 bases, the J end by 2 bases, with 11 bases between. Germline V gene data show CDR1 as DFQATT and CDR2 as SNEGSKA (reference sequence). The CDR3 has 12 residues. This specimen comes from a study of spatial heterogeneity in lung cancer. On the study more broadly: Counts of TCR transcripts in tumor regions tracked strongly with a T cell module score that came from matched bulk RNA-seq.

Overall study findings and caveats: Tumors with more nonsynonymous mutations had more expanded intratumoral alpha and beta TCRs.

The sequencing used lung tumor tissue, collected at surgery. The V call is TRBV20-1, the J call TRBJ2-7; no clear D gene. The clonotype originates from a male donor with early-stage non-small cell lung cancer. In DNA, the CDR3 is TGCAGTGCCCCCGACGGACCCTACGAGCAGTACTTC. Translation: CSAPDGPYEQYF.